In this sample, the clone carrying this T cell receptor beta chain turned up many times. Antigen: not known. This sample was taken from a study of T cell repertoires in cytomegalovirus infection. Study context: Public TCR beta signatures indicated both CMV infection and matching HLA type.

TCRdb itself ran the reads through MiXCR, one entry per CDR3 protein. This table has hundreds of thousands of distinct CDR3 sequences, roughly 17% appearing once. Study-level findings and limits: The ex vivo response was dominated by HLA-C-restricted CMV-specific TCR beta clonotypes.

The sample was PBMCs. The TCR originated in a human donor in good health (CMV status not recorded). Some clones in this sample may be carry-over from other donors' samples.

The CDR3 nucleotides read TGTGCCAGCAGCCAAGACGGGCGGACTAATGAAAAACTGTTTTTT. Amino acid sequence: CASSQDGRTNEKLFF. The chain links TRBV7-2 to TRBJ1-4; D uncertain. The CDR3 is 15 amino acids. Trimming stripped 5 bases from V and 2 bases from J, with 12 bases between. Germline lookup yields CDR1 SGHTA and CDR2 FQGNSA. The entire variable domain, with the rest obtained from reference TRBV7-2 and TRBJ1-4, is as follows: GAGVSQSPSNKVTEKGKDVELRCDPISGHTALYWYRQSLGQGLEFLIYFQGNSAPDKSGLPSDRFSAERTGGSVSTLTIQRTQQEDSAVYLCASSQDGRTNEKLFFGSGTQLSVL.